The entry below describes one T cell receptor beta chain. Its antigen is unidentified. This specimen comes from a study of blood T cells in healthy people across ages. Study at large: For every two T cells, template switching captured about one barcoded beta molecule. Notes on the study in general: The recorded TCR beta diversity per million T cells decreased in a roughly linear manner with age.

Together with a sample-barcoded 5' primer, a J-beta primer mix was included in a second PCR lasting roughly 6 to 12 cycles. In TCRdb, the 5' RACE reads were re-called with MiXCR into one record per CDR3 protein. The sample holds just over 800,000 distinct CDR3 sequences, 62% seen once. The CDR3 totals 16 residues. The germline V gene has CDR1 SGHVS and CDR2 FNYEAQ. Sequencing used blood. The sequence derives from a man aged 30 to 45 in good health. The V gene is TRBV7-6, the J gene TRBJ2-7, with 9 bases matching TRBD2. The DNA matches TRBJ2-5 better at its end, which makes the J call doubtful. The CDR3 region is CASSVFLAGAAETQYF. The CDR3 DNA is TGTGCCAGCAGCGTTTTTTTAGCGGGGGCCGCAGAGACCCAGTACTTC.